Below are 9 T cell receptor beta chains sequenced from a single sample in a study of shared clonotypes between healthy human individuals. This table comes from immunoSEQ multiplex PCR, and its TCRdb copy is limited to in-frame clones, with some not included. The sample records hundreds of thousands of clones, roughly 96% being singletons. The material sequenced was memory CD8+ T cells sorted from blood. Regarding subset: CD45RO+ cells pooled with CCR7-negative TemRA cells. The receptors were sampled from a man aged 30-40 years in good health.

DNA of the CDR3: TGTGCCAGCAGGCCCCAGGGGACCGGGGAGCTGTTTTTT. Translated, it gives CASRPQGTGELFF. The chain has TRBV6-1 and TRBJ2-2; D is perhaps TRBD1 (6 bases). Trimming took 6 bases from V and 5 from J, leaving 10 bases between them. Germline V CDR1 and CDR2: MNHNS, SASEGT. This CDR3 is 13 amino acids long.

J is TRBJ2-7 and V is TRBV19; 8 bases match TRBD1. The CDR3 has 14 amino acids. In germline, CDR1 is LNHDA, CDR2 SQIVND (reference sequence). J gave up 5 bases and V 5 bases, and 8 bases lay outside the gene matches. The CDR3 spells CASSAGQGSHEQYF. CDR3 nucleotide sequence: TGTGCCAGTAGTGCCGGACAGGGAAGCCACGAGCAGTACTTC.

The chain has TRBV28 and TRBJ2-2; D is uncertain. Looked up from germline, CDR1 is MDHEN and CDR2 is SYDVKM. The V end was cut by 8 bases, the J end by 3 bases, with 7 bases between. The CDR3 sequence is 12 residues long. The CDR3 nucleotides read TGTGCCAGCGGGATGGACACCGGGGAGCTGTTTTTT. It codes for CASGMDTGELFF.

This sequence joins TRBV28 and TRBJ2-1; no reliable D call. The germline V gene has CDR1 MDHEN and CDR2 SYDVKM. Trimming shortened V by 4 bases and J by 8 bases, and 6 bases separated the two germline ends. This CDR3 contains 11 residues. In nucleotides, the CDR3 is TGTGCCAGCAGTTCTAGGGATGAGCAGTTCTTC. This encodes CASSSRDEQFF.

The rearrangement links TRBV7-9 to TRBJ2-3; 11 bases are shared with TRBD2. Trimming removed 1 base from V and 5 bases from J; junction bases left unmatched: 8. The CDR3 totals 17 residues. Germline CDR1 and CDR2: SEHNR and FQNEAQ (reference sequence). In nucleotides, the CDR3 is TGTGCCAGCAGCTTAGGTTGGCTAGCGGGAGGAGGAGATACGCAGTATTTT. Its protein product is CASSLGWLAGGGDTQYF.

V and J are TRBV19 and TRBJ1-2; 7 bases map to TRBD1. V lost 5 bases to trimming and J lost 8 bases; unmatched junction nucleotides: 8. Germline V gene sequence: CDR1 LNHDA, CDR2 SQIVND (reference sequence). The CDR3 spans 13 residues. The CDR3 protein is CASSLATGVGYTF. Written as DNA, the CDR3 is TGTGCCAGTAGTCTCGCCACAGGGGTCGGCTACACCTTC.

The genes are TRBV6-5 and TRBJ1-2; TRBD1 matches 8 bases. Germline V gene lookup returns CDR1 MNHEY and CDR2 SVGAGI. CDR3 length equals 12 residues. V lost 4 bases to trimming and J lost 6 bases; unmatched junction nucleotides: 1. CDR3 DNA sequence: TGTGCCAGCAGTTGGACAGGGAATGGCTACACCTTC. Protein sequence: CASSWTGNGYTF.

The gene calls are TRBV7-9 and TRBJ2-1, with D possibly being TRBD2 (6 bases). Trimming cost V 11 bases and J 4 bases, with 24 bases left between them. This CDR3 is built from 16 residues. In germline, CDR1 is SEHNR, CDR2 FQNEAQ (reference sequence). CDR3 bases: TGTGCCGGAGCGGCCCTTTGGGCGGGATTGTACAATGAGCAGTTCTTC. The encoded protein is CAGAALWAGLYNEQFF.

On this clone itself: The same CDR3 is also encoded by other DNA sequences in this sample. The CDR3 region is CASSLNSASIRTDTQYF. The CDR3 DNA reads TGTGCCAGCTCACTCAATTCGGCGTCTATACGCACAGATACGCAGTATTTT. The chain carries TRBV18 and TRBJ2-3, with no clear D. This CDR3 has 17 residues. The V end was cut by 4 bases, the J end by 1 base, with 18 bases between. Germline lookup yields CDR1 KGHSH and CDR2 LQKENI.